This TCR beta chain derives from a study of T cells in Graves' hyperthyroidism and ophthalmopathy. Trimming removed 0 bases from V and 0 bases from J, with 18 bases in between. CDR3 length: 19 amino acids. In germline, CDR1 is LNHDA, CDR2 SQIVND (reference sequence). Amplification targeted TCR beta CDR3 regions from RNA transcripts. The primer set for the first-round RT-PCR of the TCR CDR3 was HTBI. Each CDR3 protein gets one entry after TCRdb re-called the multiplex PCR reads with MiXCR. The sample shows 300,000 or so distinct CDR3 sequences, 15% to 20% of them seen only once. Investigators excluded patients with uncontrolled infection, other autoimmune disease, pregnancy or lactation.

The V call is TRBV19, the J call TRBJ2-1; no reliable D call. The receptor comes from a woman between 45 and 65 years old with Graves' hyperthyroidism. Sample: blood. The DNA of the CDR3 is TGTGCCAGTAGTATAGAGGCCTCTTGGGCGCTTAGCTCCTACAATGAGCAGTTCTTC. Encoded protein: CASSIEASWALSSYNEQFF. The whole variable domain, filled in from reference TRBV19 and TRBJ2-1, reads DGGITQSPKYLFRKEGQNVTLSCEQNLNHDAMYWYRQDPGQGLRLIYYSQIVNDFQKGDIAEGYSVSREKKESFPLTVTSAQKNPTAFYLCASSIEASWALSSYNEQFFGPGTRLTVL.